Listed here are 2 T cell receptor beta chains from one sample, sequenced in a study of shared clonotypes between healthy human individuals. Libraries were prepared by immunoSEQ multiplex PCR; TCRdb keeps only in-frame clonotypes and omits some of them. Of roughly 500,000 clones listed, roughly 83% were seen once; the top ten hold approximately 13%. What was sequenced was PBMCs. The receptor source for this set is a woman aged 40 to 49 in good health. Some clones in this sample may be carry-over from other donors' samples.

This clone was detected only once. V usage is TRBV7-9 and J usage is TRBJ2-1; no clear D. V was cut by 1 base and J by 9 bases, with 7 bases left in between. This CDR3 has 12 amino acids. From germline, CDR1 is SEHNR and CDR2 FQNEAQ (reference sequence). CDR3: CASSLEPGEQFF. The CDR3 region has the DNA TGTGCCAGCAGCTTAGAGCCGGGTGAGCAGTTCTTC.

The chain links TRBV5-1 to TRBJ2-3; perhaps TRBD2 as D (6 bases). V was clipped by 2 bases and J by 4 bases, with 17 bases between them. CDR1 and CDR2 from the germline V gene are SGHRS and YFSETQ. The CDR3 totals 16 residues. In DNA, the CDR3 is TGCGCCAGCAGCTTCATTAGCGGAATATCTTCAGATACGCAGTATTTT. Translation: CASSFISGISSDTQYF.